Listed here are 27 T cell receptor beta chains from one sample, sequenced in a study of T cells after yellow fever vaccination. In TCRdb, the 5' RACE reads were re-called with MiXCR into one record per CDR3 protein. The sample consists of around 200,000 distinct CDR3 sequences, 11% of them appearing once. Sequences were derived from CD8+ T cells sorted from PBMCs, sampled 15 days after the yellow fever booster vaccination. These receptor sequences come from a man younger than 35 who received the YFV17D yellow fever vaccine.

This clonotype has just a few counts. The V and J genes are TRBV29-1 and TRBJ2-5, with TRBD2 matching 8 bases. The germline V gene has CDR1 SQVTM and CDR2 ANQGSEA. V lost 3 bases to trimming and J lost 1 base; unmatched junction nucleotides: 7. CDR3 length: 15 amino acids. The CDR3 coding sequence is TGCAGCGTTGAGGGGACCGGGACTAGCCAAGAGACCCAGTACTTC. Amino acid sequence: CSVEGTGTSQETQYF.

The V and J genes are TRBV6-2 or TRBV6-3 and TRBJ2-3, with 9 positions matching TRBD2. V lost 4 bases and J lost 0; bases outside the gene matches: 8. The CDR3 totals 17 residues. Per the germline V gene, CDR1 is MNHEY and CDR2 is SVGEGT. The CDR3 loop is CASSWDLAGKSTDTQYF. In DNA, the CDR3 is TGTGCCAGCAGTTGGGATCTAGCGGGGAAGAGCACAGATACGCAGTATTTT.

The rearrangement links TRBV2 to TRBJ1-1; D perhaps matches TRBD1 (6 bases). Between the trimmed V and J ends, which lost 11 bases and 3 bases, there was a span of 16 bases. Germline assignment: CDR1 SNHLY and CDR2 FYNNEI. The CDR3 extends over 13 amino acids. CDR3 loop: CAGQNPPYTEAFF. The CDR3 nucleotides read TGTGCCGGACAGAATCCTCCGTACACTGAAGCTTTCTTT.

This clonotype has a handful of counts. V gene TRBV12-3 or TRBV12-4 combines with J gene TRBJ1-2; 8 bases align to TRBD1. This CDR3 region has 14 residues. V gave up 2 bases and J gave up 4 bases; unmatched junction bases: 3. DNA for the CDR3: TGTGCCAGCAGTTTATCCGGGACAGGCTATGGCTACACCTTC. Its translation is CASSLSGTGYGYTF.

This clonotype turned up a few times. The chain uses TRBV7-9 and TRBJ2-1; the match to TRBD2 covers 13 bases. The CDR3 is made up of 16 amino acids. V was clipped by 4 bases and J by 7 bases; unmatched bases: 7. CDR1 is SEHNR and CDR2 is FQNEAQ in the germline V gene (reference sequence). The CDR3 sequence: CASSSTLAGGLNEQFF. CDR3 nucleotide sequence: TGTGCCAGCAGCTCGACACTAGCGGGGGGGCTTAATGAGCAGTTCTTC.

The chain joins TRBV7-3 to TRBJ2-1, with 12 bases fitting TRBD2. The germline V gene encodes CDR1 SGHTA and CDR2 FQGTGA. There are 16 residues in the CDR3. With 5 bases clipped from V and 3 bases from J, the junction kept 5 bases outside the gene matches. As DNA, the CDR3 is TGTGCCAGCAGCCCACGACTAGCGGGAGTCTACAATGAGCAGTTCTTC. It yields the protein CASSPRLAGVYNEQFF. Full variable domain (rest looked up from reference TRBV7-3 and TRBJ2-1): GAGVSQTPSNKVTEKGKYVELRCDPISGHTALYWYRQSLGQGPEFLIYFQGTGAADDSGLPNDRFFAVRPEGSVSTLKIQRTERGDSAVYLCASSPRLAGVYNEQFFGPGTRLTVL.

The DNA for the CDR3 is TGTGCCAGCAGTTTAGCTATTCCTCAGGGGGAGCTGTTTTTT. Amino acids: CASSLAIPQGELFF. This chain joins TRBV27 and TRBJ2-2, with D unresolved. There are 14 residues in the CDR3. Germline V lookup: CDR1 MNHEY, CDR2 SMNVEV (reference sequence). Trimming took 2 bases from V and 8 from J, leaving 12 bases between them.

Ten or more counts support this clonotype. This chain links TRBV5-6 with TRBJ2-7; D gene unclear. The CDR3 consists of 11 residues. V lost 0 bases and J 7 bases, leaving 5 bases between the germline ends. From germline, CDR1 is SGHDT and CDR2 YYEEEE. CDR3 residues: CASSLGGEQYF. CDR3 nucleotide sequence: TGTGCCAGCAGCTTGGGTGGGGAGCAGTACTTC.

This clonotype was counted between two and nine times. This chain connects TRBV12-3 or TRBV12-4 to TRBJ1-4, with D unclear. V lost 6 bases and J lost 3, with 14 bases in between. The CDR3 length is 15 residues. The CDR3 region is CASRLERVANEKLFF. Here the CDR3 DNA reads TGTGCCAGCAGGCTTGAGCGAGTGGCTAATGAAAAACTGTTTTTT.

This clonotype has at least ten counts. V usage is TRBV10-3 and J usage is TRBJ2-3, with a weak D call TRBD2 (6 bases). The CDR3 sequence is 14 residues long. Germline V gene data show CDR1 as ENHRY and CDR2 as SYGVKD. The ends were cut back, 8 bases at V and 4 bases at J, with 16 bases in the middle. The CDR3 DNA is TGTGCCATCCGGGGGAGCCGGCGGTCAGATACGCAGTATTTT. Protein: CAIRGSRRSDTQYF.

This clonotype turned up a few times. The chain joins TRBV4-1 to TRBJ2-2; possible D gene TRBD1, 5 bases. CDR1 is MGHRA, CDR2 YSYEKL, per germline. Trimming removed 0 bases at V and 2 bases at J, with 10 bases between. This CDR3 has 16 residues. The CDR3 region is CASSQEATANTGELFF. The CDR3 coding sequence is TGCGCCAGCAGCCAAGAGGCGACAGCAAACACCGGGGAGCTGTTTTTT.

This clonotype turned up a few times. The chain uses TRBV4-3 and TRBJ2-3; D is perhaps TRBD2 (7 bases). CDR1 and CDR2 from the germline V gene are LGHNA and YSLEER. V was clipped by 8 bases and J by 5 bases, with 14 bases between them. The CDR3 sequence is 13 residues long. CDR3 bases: TGCGCCAGCGCTAGGGGAGGGGGAGATACGCAGTATTTT. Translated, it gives CASARGGGDTQYF.

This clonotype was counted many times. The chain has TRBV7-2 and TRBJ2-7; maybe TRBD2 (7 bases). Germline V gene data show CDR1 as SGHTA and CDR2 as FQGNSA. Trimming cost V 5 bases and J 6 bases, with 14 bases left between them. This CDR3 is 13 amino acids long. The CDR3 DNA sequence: TGTGCCAGCAGCCCAGGGGAGGGAGGCGAGCAGTACTTC. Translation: CASSPGEGGEQYF.

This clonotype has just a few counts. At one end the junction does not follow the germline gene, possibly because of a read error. The CDR3 spells CASSLAAEVLNTEAFF. The CDR3 DNA is TGTGCCAGCAGCTTAGCGGCGGAGGTCCTGAATACTGAAGCTTTCTTT. J is TRBJ1-1 and V is TRBV7-6; D is undetermined. The CDR3 contains 16 residues. Per germline, CDR1 SGHVS and CDR2 FNYEAQ.

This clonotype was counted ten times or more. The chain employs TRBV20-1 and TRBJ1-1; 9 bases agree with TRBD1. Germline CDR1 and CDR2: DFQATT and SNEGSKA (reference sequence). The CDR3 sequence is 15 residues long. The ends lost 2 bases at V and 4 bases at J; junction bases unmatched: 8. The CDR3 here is CSARNGDREVTEAFF. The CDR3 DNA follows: TGCAGTGCTAGAAATGGGGACAGGGAGGTCACTGAAGCTTTCTTT.

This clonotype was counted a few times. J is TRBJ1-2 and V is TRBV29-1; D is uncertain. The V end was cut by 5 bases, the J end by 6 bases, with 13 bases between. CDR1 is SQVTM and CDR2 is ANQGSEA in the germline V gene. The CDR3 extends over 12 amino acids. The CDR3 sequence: CSVYRPGDGYTF. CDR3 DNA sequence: TGCAGCGTTTACCGTCCCGGCGATGGCTACACCTTC.

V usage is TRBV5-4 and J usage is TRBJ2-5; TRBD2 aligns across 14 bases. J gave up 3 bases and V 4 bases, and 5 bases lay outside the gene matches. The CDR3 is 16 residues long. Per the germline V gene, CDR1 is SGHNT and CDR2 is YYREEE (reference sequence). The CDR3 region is CASSPGTSGGEETQYF. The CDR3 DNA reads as TGTGCCAGCAGCCCGGGGACTAGCGGGGGTGAAGAGACCCAGTACTTC.

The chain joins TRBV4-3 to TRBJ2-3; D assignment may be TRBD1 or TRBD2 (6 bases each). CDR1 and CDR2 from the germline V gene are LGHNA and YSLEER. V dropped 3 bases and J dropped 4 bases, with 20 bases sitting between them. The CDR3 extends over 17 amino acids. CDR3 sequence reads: CASSQDTGTRGSDTQYF. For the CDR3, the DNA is TGCGCCAGCAGCCAGGACACCGGGACACGGGGGTCAGATACGCAGTATTTT.

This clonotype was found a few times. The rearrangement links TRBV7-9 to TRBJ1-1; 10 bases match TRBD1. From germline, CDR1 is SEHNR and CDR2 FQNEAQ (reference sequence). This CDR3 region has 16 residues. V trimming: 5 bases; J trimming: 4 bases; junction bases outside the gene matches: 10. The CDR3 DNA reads TGTGCCAGCAGCATAAAAATGACAGGGGGCCCCACTGAAGCTTTCTTT. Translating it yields CASSIKMTGGPTEAFF.

The CDR3 region has the DNA TGTGCCATCAGTGAGTCGATAAGCTTGGCGGATGGCTACACCTTC. Protein sequence: CAISESISLADGYTF. This chain joins TRBV10-3 and TRBJ1-2; D uncertain. V gave up 0 bases and J gave up 6 bases, with 14 bases separating them. CDR1 and CDR2 (germline): ENHRY, SYGVKD. The CDR3 is 15 amino acids.

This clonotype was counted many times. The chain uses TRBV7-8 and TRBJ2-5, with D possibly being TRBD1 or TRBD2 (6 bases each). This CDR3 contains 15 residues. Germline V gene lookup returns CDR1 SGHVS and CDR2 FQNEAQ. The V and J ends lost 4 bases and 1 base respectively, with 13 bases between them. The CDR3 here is CASSWGAGRQETQYF. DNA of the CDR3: TGTGCCAGCAGCTGGGGGGCGGGGCGCCAAGAGACCCAGTACTTC.

CDR3 in amino acids: CASSQYGTTYEQYF. CDR3 sequence (DNA): TGTGCCAGCAGCCAGTACGGGACTACTTACGAGCAGTACTTC. The chain joins TRBV4-2 to TRBJ2-7; TRBD2 matches 7 bases. The length of the CDR3 is 14 residues. Germline CDR1 and CDR2: LGHNA and YNFKEQ. Germline trimming cut 3 bases from V and 4 bases from J; bases unmatched to any gene: 6.

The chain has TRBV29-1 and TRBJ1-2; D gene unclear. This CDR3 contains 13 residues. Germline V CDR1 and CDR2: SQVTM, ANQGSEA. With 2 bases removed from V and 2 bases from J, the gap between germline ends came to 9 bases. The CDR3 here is CSVESAGNYGYTF. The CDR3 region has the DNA TGCAGCGTTGAAAGTGCGGGCAACTATGGCTACACCTTC.

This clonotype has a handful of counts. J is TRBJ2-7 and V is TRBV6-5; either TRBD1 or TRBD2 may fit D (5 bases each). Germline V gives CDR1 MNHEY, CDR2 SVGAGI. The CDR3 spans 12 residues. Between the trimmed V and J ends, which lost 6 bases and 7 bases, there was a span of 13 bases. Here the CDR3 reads CASRRDPREQYF. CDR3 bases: TGTGCCAGCAGACGGGACCCACGGGAGCAGTACTTC.

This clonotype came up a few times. In DNA, the CDR3 is TGTGCCAGCAGCCAAGAGAAGTCGGGCTCCTACGAGCAGTACGTC. Its translation is CASSQEKSGSYEQYV. The rearrangement links TRBV3-2 to TRBJ2-7. TRBV3-2 is reported as a pseudogene. The CDR3 sequence is 15 residues long.

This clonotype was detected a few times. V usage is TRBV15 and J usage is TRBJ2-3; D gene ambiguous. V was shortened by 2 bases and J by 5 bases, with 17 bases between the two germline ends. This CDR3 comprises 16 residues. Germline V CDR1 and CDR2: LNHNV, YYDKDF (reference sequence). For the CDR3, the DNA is TGTGCCACCAGCAGACCACGCGTGGCGTGGGGAGATACGCAGTATTTT. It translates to CATSRPRVAWGDTQYF.

CDR3 region: CASSQMGGSSYEQYF. The CDR3 region has the DNA TGTGCCAGCAGCCAAATGGGGGGCAGCTCCTACGAGCAGTACTTC. The chain joins TRBV7-3 to TRBJ2-7; the D call may be TRBD1 or TRBD2 (6 bases each). Germline CDR1 reads SGHTA; CDR2 reads FQGTGA. This CDR3 comprises 15 residues. V shed 5 bases and J shed 0 bases, with 14 bases lying between them.